This T cell receptor (beta chain) is from a study of T cell repertoires in cytomegalovirus infection. Study details: In public TCR beta signatures, there were indications of both CMV infection and matching HLA type.

This clonotype occurred many times. Its antigen is undetermined. Points from the study as a whole: Cumulated frequencies of public TCR beta families served to identify carriers of CMV plus the relevant HLA.

The germline gives CDR1 SEHNR, CDR2 FQNEAQ (reference sequence). Losses at the gene ends were 10 bases for V and 0 bases for J; bases not matched to a gene: 5. This CDR3 region has 14 residues. Via MiXCR, TCRdb re-called the reads, giving one row per CDR3 protein. The table includes around 440,000 distinct CDR3 sequences, approximately 10% detected once. What was sequenced was PBMCs. The rearrangement uses TRBV7-9 and TRBJ2-2; 7 nucleotides align to TRBD2. The sequence was collected from a human donor in good health (CMV status not recorded). Some clones in this sample may be carry-over from other donors' samples. The DNA for the CDR3 is TGTGCCACACCGGGACTATCGAACACCGGGGAGCTGTTTTTT. Translated, it gives CATPGLSNTGELFF.